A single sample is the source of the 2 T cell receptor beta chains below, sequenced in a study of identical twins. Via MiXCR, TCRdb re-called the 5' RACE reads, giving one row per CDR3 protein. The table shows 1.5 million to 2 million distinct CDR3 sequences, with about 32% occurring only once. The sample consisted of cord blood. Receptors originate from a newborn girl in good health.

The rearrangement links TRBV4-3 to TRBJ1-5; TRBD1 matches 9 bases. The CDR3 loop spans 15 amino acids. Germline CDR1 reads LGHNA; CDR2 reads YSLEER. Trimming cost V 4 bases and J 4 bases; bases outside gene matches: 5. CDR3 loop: CASSRDREPNQPQHF. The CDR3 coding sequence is TGCGCCAGCAGCCGGGACAGGGAGCCAAATCAGCCCCAGCATTTT.

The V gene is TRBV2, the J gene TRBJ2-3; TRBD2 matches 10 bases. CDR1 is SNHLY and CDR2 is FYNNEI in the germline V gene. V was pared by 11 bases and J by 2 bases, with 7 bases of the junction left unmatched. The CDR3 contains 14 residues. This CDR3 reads CAGQRGGLTDTQYF. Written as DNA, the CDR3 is TGTGCCGGTCAGCGGGGGGGCCTCACAGATACGCAGTATTTT. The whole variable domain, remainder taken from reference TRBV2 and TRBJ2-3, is EPEVTQTPSHQVTQMGQEVILRCVPISNHLYFYWYRQILGQKVEFLVSFYNNEISEKSEIFDDQFSVERPDGSNFTLKIRSTKLEDSAMYFCAGQRGGLTDTQYFGPGTRLTVL.